This T cell receptor (beta chain) emerged from a study of blood T cell repertoires in COVID-19 (dated by TCRdb to 2020 to 2022). Broadly, across the study: Collaborator samples came from the United States, Italy and Spain and covered acute and convalescent phases of COVID-19. The prospective study material was composed of cDNA or gDNA derived from T cells, B-cell-depleted T cells, or PBMCs. The dataset comprised deeply sampled blood TCRbeta repertoires from subjects exposed to, actively infected with, or recovered from COVID-19. The repertoires were released in a freely available public database meant as a resource for research on the immune response to SARS-CoV-2. Samples came from the ongoing ImmuneRACE study (first 160 participants) plus 1,254 subjects from 6 global collaborators. Nearly every sample came with metadata listing a de-identified subject ID, COVID-19 status, age in years and sex. Where available, HLA class I and class II types were taken from metadata supplied by the sample provider and were not determined by assay-based typing.

In regard to this clone: No cognate antigen has been identified for it. No base-level quality is on record; no much larger clone is a single base apart.

Participants in the prospective study were aged roughly 18 to 95 years, lived in 20 to 30 United States geographic areas, and enrolled through a virtual design. In the prospective study, participants were assigned to cohorts based on the clinical history participants reported in a screening survey and a study questionnaire. In the prospective study, mobile phlebotomists collected whole blood, serum and a nasopharyngeal or oropharyngeal swab from each participant. Participants in the prospective study had the option to provide additional blood draws and questionnaires over a roughly two-month period. Before DNA extraction, prospective study blood samples were shipped either frozen or at room temperature. The trim is 5 bases for V and 2 bases for J, with a gap of 12 bases between the germline ends. CDR1 and CDR2 are drawn from the germline V gene (reference sequence): LNHDA, SQIVND. The CDR3 numbers 14 residues from cysteine through phenylalanine. The CDR3 DNA has 42 bases and is translated from base 1.

What the research found in general, with its limitations: Clinical and demographic metadata were provided uncurated, with the amount varying by source and participant.

The immunoSEQ Assay, a bias-controlled multiplex PCR, was used to amplify TCRbeta CDR3 regions from genomic DNA. In the authors' own workflow: Within the assay, amplification of reference gene primers was used to estimate how many nucleated cells each sample contained. To quantify the absolute abundance of each unique TCRbeta CDR3 rearrangement, sequence reads were collapsed and filtered. For each sample, productive Simpson clonality was calculated as the square root of Simpson's diversity index over productive rearrangements. TCRdb re-hosts the immuneACCESS table, in-frame sequences only. Its copies lack some clones; in the studies checked, an unresolved V gene accounts for under half of them, and the cause for the rest is not known. Clone size and the V and J calls come from that table; the DNA yielded D and trimming. The sample table lists some 200,000 clones, 81% of them with a count of one. The top ten clones comprise 8.9% of the sample.

The V and J genes are TRBV19 and TRBJ1-1; the D gene cannot be resolved reliably. This receptor was taken from a woman between 45 and 65 years old with acute COVID-19. The sequencing input was PBMCs or T cells enriched from blood (not recorded which). The CDR3 reads CASSLARGNTEAFF. The DNA is as follows: TGTGCCAGTAGTTTGGCGCGGGGAAACACTGAAGCTTTCTTT.